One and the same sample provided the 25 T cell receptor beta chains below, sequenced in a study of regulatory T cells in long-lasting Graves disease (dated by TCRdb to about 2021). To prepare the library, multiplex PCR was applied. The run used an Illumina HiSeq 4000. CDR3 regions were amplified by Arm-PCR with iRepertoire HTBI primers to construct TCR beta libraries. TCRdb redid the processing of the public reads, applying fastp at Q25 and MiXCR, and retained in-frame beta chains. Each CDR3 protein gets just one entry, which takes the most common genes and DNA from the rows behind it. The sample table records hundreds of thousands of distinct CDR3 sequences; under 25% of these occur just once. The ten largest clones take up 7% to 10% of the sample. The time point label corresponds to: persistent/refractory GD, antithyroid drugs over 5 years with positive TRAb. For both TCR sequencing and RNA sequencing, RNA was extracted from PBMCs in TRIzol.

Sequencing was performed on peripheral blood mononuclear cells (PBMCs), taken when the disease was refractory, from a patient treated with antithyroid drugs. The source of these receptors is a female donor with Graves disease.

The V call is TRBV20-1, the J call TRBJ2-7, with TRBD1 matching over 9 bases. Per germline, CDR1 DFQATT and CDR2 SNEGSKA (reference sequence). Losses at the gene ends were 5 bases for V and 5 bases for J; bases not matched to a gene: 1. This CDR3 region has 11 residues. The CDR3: CSAYRGHEQYF. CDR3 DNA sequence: TGCAGTGCTTACAGGGGGCACGAGCAGTACTTC.

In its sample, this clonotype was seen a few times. The CDR3 loop reads CAWASRSNQPQHF. Written as DNA, the CDR3 is TGTGCCTGGGCGAGCAGGAGCAATCAGCCCCAGCATTTT. The V call is TRBV30, the J call TRBJ1-5; D is unclear. This CDR3 spans 13 amino acids. The V end was cut by 5 bases, the J end by 1 base, with 9 bases between. Per germline, CDR1 GTSNPN and CDR2 SVGIG (reference sequence).

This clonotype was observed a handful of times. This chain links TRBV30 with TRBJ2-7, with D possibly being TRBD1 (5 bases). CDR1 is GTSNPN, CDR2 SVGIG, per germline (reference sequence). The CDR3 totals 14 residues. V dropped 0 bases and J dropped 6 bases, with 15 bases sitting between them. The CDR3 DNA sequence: TGTGCCTGGAGTGTAGGGGCCCAGCCGGGCGAGCAGTACTTC. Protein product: CAWSVGAQPGEQYF.

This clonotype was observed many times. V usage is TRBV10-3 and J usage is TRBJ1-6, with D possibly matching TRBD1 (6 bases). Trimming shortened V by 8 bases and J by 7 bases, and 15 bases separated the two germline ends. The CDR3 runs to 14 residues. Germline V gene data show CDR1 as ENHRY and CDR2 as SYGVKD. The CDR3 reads CAIWAGARNSPLHF. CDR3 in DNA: TGTGCCATCTGGGCAGGGGCGCGCAATTCACCCCTCCACTTT.

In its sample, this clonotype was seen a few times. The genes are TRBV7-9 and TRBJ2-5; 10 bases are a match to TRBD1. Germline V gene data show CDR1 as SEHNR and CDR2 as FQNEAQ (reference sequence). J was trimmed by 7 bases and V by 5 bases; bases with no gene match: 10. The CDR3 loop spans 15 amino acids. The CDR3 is CASSQTRDRGRTQYF. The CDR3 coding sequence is TGTGCCAGCAGCCAAACCCGGGACAGGGGAAGGACCCAGTACTTC.

CDR3: CASSLPVGGDTQYF. The CDR3 DNA reads TGTGCCAGCAGCCTCCCTGTAGGAGGGGATACGCAGTATTTT. The chain joins TRBV7-3 to TRBJ2-3, with a weak D call TRBD2 (6 bases). This CDR3 region has 14 residues. Germline CDR1 SGHTA, CDR2 FQGTGA. The ends were cut back, 5 bases at V and 6 bases at J, with 15 bases in the middle.

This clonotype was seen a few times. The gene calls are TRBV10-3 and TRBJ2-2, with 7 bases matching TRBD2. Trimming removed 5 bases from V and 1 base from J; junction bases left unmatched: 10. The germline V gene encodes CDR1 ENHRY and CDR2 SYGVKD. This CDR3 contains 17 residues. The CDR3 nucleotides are TGTGCCATCAGTTCGGCTGCTCGCGGGAGGAACACCGGGGAGCTGTTTTTT. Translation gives CAISSAARGRNTGELFF.

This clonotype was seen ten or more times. CDR3 sequence: CASSRDRPSGYTF. The CDR3 DNA reads as TGTGCCAGCAGTCGGGACAGGCCGAGTGGCTACACCTTC. The chain joins TRBV28 to TRBJ1-2, with 8 bases fitting TRBD1. The trim removed 5 bases at V and 7 bases at J, leaving 6 bases unmatched. Looked up from germline, CDR1 is MDHEN and CDR2 is SYDVKM. The CDR3 has 13 residues.

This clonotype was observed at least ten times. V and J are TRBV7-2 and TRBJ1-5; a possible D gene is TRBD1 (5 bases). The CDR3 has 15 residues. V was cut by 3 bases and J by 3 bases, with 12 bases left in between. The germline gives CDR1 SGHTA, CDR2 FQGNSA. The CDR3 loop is CASSFFTGPNQPQHF. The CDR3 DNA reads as TGTGCCAGCAGCTTCTTTACAGGTCCCAATCAGCCCCAGCATTTT. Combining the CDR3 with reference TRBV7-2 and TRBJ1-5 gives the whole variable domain GAGVSQSPSNKVTEKGKDVELRCDPISGHTALYWYRQSLGQGLEFLIYFQGNSAPDKSGLPSDRFSAERTGGSVSTLTIQRTQQEDSAVYLCASSFFTGPNQPQHFGDGTRLSIL.

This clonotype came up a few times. CDR3 amino acids: CASSPKNIQYF. DNA for the CDR3: TGTGCCAGCAGTCCTAAAAACATTCAGTACTTC. J is TRBJ2-4 and V is TRBV6-2 or TRBV6-3, with D hard to call. Germline values: CDR1 MNHEY, CDR2 SVGEGT. Trimming removed 5 bases at V and 4 bases at J, with 3 bases between. The length of the CDR3 is 11 residues.

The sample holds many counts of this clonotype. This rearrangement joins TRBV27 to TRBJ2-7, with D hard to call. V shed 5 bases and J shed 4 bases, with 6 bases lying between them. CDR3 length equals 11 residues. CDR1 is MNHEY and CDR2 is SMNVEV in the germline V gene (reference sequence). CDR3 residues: CASSDFYEQYF. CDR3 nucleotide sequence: TGTGCCAGCAGTGACTTTTACGAGCAGTACTTC.

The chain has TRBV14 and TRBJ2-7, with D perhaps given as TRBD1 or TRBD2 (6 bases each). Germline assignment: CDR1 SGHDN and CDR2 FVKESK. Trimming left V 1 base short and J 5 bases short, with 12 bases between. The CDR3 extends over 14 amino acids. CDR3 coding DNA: TGTGCCAGCAGCCAAGTGGGGGGCTTGGACGAGCAGTACTTC. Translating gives CASSQVGGLDEQYF.

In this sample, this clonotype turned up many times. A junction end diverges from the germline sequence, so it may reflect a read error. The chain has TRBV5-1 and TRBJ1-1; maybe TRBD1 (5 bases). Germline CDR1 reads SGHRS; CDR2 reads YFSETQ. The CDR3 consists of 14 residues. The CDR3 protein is CASSYSDRNTEAFF. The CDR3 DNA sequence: TGTGCCAGCAGTTACTCTGACAGGAACACTGAAGCTTTCTTT.

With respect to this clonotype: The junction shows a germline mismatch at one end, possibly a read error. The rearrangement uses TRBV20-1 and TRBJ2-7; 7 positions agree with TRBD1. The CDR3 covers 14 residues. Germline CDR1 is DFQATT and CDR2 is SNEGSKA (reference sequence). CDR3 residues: CSARGTDFSYEQYF. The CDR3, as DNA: TGCAGTGCCAGAGGGACAGATTTCTCCTACGAGCAGTACTTC.

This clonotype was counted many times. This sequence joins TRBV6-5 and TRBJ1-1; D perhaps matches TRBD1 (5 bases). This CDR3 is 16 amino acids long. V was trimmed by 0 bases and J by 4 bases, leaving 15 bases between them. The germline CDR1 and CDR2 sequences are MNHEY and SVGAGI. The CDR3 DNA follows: TGTGCCAGCAGTTACTCGATGGGGGTGGTTGGCACTGAAGCTTTCTTT. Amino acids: CASSYSMGVVGTEAFF.

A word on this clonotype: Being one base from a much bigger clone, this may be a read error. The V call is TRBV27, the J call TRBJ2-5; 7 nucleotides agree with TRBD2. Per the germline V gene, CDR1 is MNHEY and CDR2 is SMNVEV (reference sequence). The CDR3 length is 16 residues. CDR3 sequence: CAGSYGTNAFGETQYF. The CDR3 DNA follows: TGTGCCGGCAGCTACGGGACTAACGCATTCGGGGAGACCCAGTACTTC.

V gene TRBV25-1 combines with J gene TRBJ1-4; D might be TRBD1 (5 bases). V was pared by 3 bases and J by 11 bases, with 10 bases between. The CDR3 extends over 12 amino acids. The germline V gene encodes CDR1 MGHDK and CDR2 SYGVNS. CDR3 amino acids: CASSDRDRKLFF. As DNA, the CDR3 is TGTGCCAGCAGTGACAGGGATCGCAAACTGTTTTTT.

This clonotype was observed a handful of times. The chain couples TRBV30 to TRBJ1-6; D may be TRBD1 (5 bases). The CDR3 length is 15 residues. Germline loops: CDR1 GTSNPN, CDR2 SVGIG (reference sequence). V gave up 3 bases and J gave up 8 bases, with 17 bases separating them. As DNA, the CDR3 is TGTGCCTGGAGGGCCATCGGTTCGGGGGATTCACCCCTCCACTTT. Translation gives CAWRAIGSGDSPLHF.

The CDR3, as DNA: TGCAGTGCAAGGAGGGACAGGGTGGTTACCGGGGAGCTGTTTTTT. Translated: CSARRDRVVTGELFF. The V and J genes are TRBV20-1 and TRBJ2-2, with 9 bases identical to TRBD1. V was pared by 6 bases and J by 5 bases, with 10 bases of the junction left unmatched. The germline CDR1 and CDR2 sequences are DFQATT and SNEGSKA (reference sequence). The CDR3 runs to 15 residues.

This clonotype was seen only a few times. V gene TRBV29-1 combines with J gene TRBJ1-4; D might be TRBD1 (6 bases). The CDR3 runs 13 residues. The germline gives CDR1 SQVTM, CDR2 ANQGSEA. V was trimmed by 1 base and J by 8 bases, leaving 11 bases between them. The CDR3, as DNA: TGCAGCGTTGAAGCGGGGGGCGAGGAAAAACTGTTTTTT. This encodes CSVEAGGEEKLFF. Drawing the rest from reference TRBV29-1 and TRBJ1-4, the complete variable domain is SAVISQKPSRDICQRGTSLTIQCQVDSQVTMMFWYRQQPGQSLTLIATANQGSEATYESGFVIDKFPISRPNLTFSTLTVSNMSPEDSSIYLCSVEAGGEEKLFFGSGTQLSVL.

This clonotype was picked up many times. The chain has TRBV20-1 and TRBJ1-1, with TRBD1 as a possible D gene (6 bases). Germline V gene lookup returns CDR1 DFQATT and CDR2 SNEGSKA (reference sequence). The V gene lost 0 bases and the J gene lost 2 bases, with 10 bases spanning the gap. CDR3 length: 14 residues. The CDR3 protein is CSARDATGNTEAFF. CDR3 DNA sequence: TGCAGTGCTAGAGACGCGACAGGAAACACTGAAGCTTTCTTT.

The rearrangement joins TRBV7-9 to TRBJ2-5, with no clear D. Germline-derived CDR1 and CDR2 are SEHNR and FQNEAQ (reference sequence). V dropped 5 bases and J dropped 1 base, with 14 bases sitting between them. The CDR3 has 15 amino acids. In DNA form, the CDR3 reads TGTGCCAGCAGCCCACCAGGAAGTTTCCAAGAGACCCAGTACTTC. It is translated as CASSPPGSFQETQYF.

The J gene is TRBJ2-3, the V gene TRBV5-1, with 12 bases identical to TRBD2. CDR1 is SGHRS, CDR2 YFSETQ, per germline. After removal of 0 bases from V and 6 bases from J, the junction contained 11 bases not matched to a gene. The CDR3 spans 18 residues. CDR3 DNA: TGCGCCAGCAGCTTGGGACTAGCGGGAGTTACCGGACCGGATACGCAGTATTTT. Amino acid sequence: CASSLGLAGVTGPDTQYF.

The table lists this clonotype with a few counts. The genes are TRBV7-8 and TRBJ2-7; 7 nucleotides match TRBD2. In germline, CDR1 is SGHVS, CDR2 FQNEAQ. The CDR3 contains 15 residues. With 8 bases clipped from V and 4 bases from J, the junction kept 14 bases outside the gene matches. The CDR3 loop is CASGIRGEGRYEQYF. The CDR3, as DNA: TGTGCCAGCGGAATCCGGGGGGAGGGCCGTTACGAGCAGTACTTC.

The CDR3 DNA is TGTGCCAGCTCACAATTCATCGGGGCAGGGGGCGAGAACACTGAAGCTTTCTTT. Its translation: CASSQFIGAGGENTEAFF. The V gene is TRBV18, the J gene TRBJ1-1; 8 positions agree with TRBD1. Per the germline V gene, CDR1 is KGHSH and CDR2 is LQKENI. J gave up 1 base and V 4 bases, and 14 bases lay outside the gene matches. This CDR3 has 18 residues.